The 10 T cell receptor beta chains presented below share a single source sample, sequenced in a study of blood T cell repertoires in COVID-19. Assay: immunoSEQ multiplex PCR; the TCRdb copy retains only in-frame clones and omits some. The sample shows fewer than 250,000 clones, more than 75% of them seen only once. The material sequenced was PBMCs or T cells enriched from blood (not recorded which). The origin of the receptors is a woman between 40 and 55 years old with acute COVID-19.

This clone was detected a few times. This chain uses TRBV10-3 with TRBJ1-3; D gene uncertain. Looked up from germline, CDR1 is ENHRY and CDR2 is SYGVKD. The CDR3 is made up of 13 amino acids. Trimming stripped 7 bases from V and 4 bases from J, with 11 bases between. As DNA, the CDR3 is TGTGCCATCATGAGGGTAGGCGGAAACACCATATATTTT. Translated, it gives CAIMRVGGNTIYF.

The chain is built from TRBV3-1 (or the pseudogene TRBV3-2) and TRBJ2-1; 8 nucleotides agree with TRBD1. Trimming removed 3 bases from V and 2 bases from J; junction bases left unmatched: 0. Germline V gene lookup returns CDR1 LGHDT and CDR2 YNNKEL (reference sequence). This CDR3 is 14 amino acids long. The CDR3 DNA sequence: TGTGCCAGCAGCCACAGGGGGCCCTACAATGAGCAGTTCTTC. As protein: CASSHRGPYNEQFF.

This chain links TRBV6-5 with TRBJ1-4; weak D call: TRBD1 (5 bases). The germline V and J ends were trimmed by 2 bases and 8 bases, with 15 bases remaining between them. The length of the CDR3 is 15 residues. Per the germline V gene, CDR1 is MNHEY and CDR2 is SVGAGI. The CDR3 is CASSYPLQGGEKLFF. In DNA form, the CDR3 reads TGTGCCAGCAGTTACCCGCTGCAGGGAGGGGAAAAACTGTTTTTT.

The V gene is TRBV7-3, the J gene TRBJ1-1; a weak D match, TRBD1 (5 bases). This CDR3 has 14 amino acids. Germline CDR1 SGHTA, CDR2 FQGTGA. Between the trimmed V and J ends, which lost 5 bases and 0 bases, there was a span of 10 bases. CDR3 amino acids: CASSLGHMNTEAFF. The DNA for the CDR3 is TGTGCCAGCAGCCTCGGACATATGAACACTGAAGCTTTCTTT.

The V call is TRBV6-2 or TRBV6-3, the J call TRBJ1-2; maybe TRBD1 (5 bases). Trimming shortened V by 5 bases and J by 0 bases, and 16 bases separated the two germline ends. Germline CDR1 and CDR2: MNHEY and SVGEGT. This CDR3 region has 16 residues. CDR3 region: CASSDLRVPTNYGYTF. CDR3 in DNA: TGTGCCAGCAGTGACCTCAGGGTCCCTACTAACTATGGCTACACCTTC.

This clone was detected once. The chain employs TRBV7-9 and TRBJ1-4, with D uncertain. V was trimmed by 4 bases and J by 10 bases, leaving 13 bases between them. Germline CDR1 reads SEHNR; CDR2 reads FQNEAQ (reference sequence). The CDR3 has 13 amino acids. CDR3 nucleotides: TGTGCCAGCAGCTCCGGTTTAACCCCAAAACTGTTTTTT. This encodes CASSSGLTPKLFF. Variable domain in full (rest from reference TRBV7-9 and TRBJ1-4): DTGVSQNPRHKITKRGQNVTFRCDPISEHNRLYWYRQTLGQGPEFLTYFQNEAQLEKSRLLSDRFSAERPKGSFSTLEIQRTEQGDSAMYLCASSSGLTPKLFFGSGTQLSVL.

The V and J genes are TRBV25-1 and TRBJ1-4, with D perhaps TRBD1 (6 bases). The CDR3 extends over 16 amino acids. CDR1 MGHDK and CDR2 SYGVNS come from the germline V gene. With 4 bases removed from V and 4 bases from J, the gap between germline ends came to 16 bases. CDR3 region: CASSVWGGSNNEKLFF. As DNA, the CDR3 is TGTGCCAGCAGTGTGTGGGGGGGCAGCAATAATGAAAAACTGTTTTTT.

This clone was observed a handful of times. V is TRBV6-5 and J is TRBJ2-7; possibly TRBD1 for D (5 bases). This CDR3 has 12 amino acids. Between the trimmed V and J ends, which lost 6 bases and 3 bases, there was a span of 9 bases. The germline CDR1 and CDR2 sequences are MNHEY and SVGAGI. CDR3 protein: CASSDSLYEQYF. The CDR3 region has the DNA TGTGCCAGCAGCGACAGTCTCTACGAGCAGTACTTC.

The chain is built from TRBV30 and TRBJ1-6; TRBD1 matches 8 bases. The germline gives CDR1 GTSNPN, CDR2 SVGIG (reference sequence). Trimming at V came to 4 bases and at J to 7 bases, leaving 15 bases not matched to a gene. The CDR3 loop spans 17 amino acids. The CDR3 DNA is TGTGCCTGGAAATCGGACAGGGAACTCCGGATGAATTCACCCCTCCACTTT. Residues: CAWKSDRELRMNSPLHF.

V gene TRBV5-4 combines with J gene TRBJ2-1; 9 bases map to TRBD2. There are 15 residues in the CDR3. With V trimmed by 1 base and J by 6 bases, 5 bases remained unmatched. From germline, CDR1 is SGHNT and CDR2 YYREEE (reference sequence). The CDR3 reads CASSLPAGGLNEQFF. The DNA for the CDR3 is TGTGCCAGCAGCTTGCCAGCGGGAGGACTCAATGAGCAGTTCTTC.